The next 20 T cell receptor beta chains were all read from a single sample in a study of blood T cells in healthy people across ages. Using a J-beta primer mix together with a sample-barcoded 5' primer, a second PCR was run for about 6 to 12 cycles. One entry per CDR3 protein results from TCRdb running MiXCR on the 5' RACE reads. The table shows about 750,000 distinct CDR3 sequences, with 40% to 65% occurring only once. Specimen: blood. The receptor source for this set is a man older than 75 in good health.

This chain uses TRBV29-1 with TRBJ1-3; D is undetermined. Germline assignment: CDR1 SQVTM and CDR2 ANQGSEA. The CDR3 consists of 14 residues. The CDR3 DNA is TGCAGTGTTACCGGTGCACTACAGAGGAACACCATATATTTT. It codes for CSVTGALQRNTIYF.

The chain recombines TRBV6-5 with TRBJ2-3; the D gene is possibly TRBD2 (6 bases). V shed 6 bases and J shed 1 base, with 11 bases lying between them. The CDR3 extends over 14 amino acids. From germline, CDR1 is MNHEY and CDR2 SVGAGI. The CDR3 DNA reads as TGTGCCAGCAGATGGGGGGAGGGCACAGATACGCAGTATTTT. Amino acids: CASRWGEGTDTQYF.

This clonotype was seen a handful of times. The chain is built from TRBV7-8 and TRBJ2-7; possibly TRBD2 for D (6 bases). Per germline, CDR1 SGHVS and CDR2 FQNEAQ. The length of the CDR3 is 14 residues. The V gene lost 5 bases and the J gene lost 3 bases, with 14 bases spanning the gap. The CDR3 sequence is CASSPAGLGYEQYF. For the CDR3, the DNA is TGTGCCAGCAGCCCAGCGGGTTTGGGCTACGAGCAGTACTTC.

In the case of this clonotype: One junction end disagrees with the germline gene, perhaps due to a read error. The chain joins TRBV6-5 to TRBJ2-3, with a possible D match to TRBD2 (6 bases). Germline loops: CDR1 MNHEY, CDR2 SVGAGI. The CDR3 length is 15 residues. The CDR3 DNA reads as TGTGCCAGCAGTTACTCGAGACTAGGGGCAGATGCGCAGTATTTT. This translates into CASSYSRLGADAQYF.

This clonotype was seen a handful of times. This chain links TRBV7-8 with TRBJ2-5; D not certain. The CDR3 runs 15 residues. In germline, CDR1 is SGHVS, CDR2 FQNEAQ. Trimming pared 0 bases from V and 0 bases from J, leaving 8 bases between. The CDR3 DNA reads as TGTGCCAGCAGCTTAGCGCTCGGTAACCAAGAGACCCAGTACTTC. Its protein product is CASSLALGNQETQYF.

In its sample, this clonotype was seen once. The chain recombines TRBV20-1 with TRBJ2-1, with TRBD2 matching 10 bases. The V gene's germline CDR1 is DFQATT and CDR2 SNEGSKA (reference sequence). Losses at the gene ends were 6 bases for V and 7 bases for J; bases not matched to a gene: 12. This CDR3 is 15 amino acids long. The CDR3 sequence is CSAGRTSGLGNEQFF. The CDR3 DNA reads as TGCAGTGCCGGCCGGACTAGCGGACTCGGGAATGAGCAGTTCTTC.

A few counts support this clonotype. The V and J genes are TRBV20-1 and TRBJ2-7, with TRBD1 identical over 7 bases. The CDR3 sequence is 14 residues long. V lost 5 bases and J lost 6; bases outside the gene matches: 13. Germline values: CDR1 DFQATT, CDR2 SNEGSKA (reference sequence). CDR3 in amino acids: CSAELTGAHGEQYF. The CDR3 DNA is TGCAGTGCTGAACTCACAGGGGCCCACGGCGAGCAGTACTTC.

The sample holds a few counts of this clonotype. V gene TRBV29-1 combines with J gene TRBJ2-7; perhaps D is TRBD1 or TRBD2 (5 bases each). CDR1 and CDR2 (germline): SQVTM, ANQGSEA. V lost 6 bases to trimming and J lost 2 bases, with 14 bases between them. CDR3 size: 13 residues. Here the CDR3 DNA reads TGCAGCGTGCCCCGGGACCCTGCCTACGAGCAGTACTTC. This encodes CSVPRDPAYEQYF.

On this clonotype itself: Relative to the germline gene, one junction end is altered; a read error may explain this. The V gene is TRBV13, the J gene TRBJ2-7; 11 bases align to TRBD2. Germline values: CDR1 PRHDT, CDR2 FYEKMQ (reference sequence). The CDR3 loop spans 15 amino acids. As DNA, the CDR3 is TGTGTCAGCGGCTTAGCGGGAGGGAGCTCCTACGAGCAGTACTTC. Translated, it gives CVSGLAGGSSYEQYF.

This clonotype was seen a few times. This rearrangement joins TRBV12-3 or TRBV12-4 to TRBJ2-7, with D unresolved. V dropped 6 bases and J dropped 1 base, with 13 bases sitting between them. The CDR3 length is 14 residues. The chain's CDR3 is CASSFYPGSYEQYF. CDR3 DNA sequence: TGTGCCAGCAGCTTTTACCCAGGATCCTACGAGCAGTACTTC.

J is TRBJ2-7 and V is TRBV18; tentatively, D is TRBD1 (7 bases). V was trimmed by 3 bases and J by 5 bases, leaving 14 bases between them. The CDR3 is 14 residues long. Germline values: CDR1 KGHSH, CDR2 LQKENI. In DNA, the CDR3 is TGTGCCAGCTCACCCGCCAGGGGGGACCACGAGCAGTACTTC. Translated, it gives CASSPARGDHEQYF.

V gene TRBV5-6 combines with J gene TRBJ2-1; D perhaps matches TRBD2 (5 bases). CDR3 length: 16 residues. V shed 4 bases and J shed 3 bases, with 17 bases lying between them. Germline V CDR1 and CDR2: SGHDT, YYEEEE. This chain's CDR3 is CASSQWTPIFYNEQFF. CDR3 coding DNA: TGTGCCAGCAGCCAATGGACTCCTATCTTCTACAATGAGCAGTTCTTC.

For the CDR3, the DNA is TGTGCCAGCAGCGAGTTGACAGGCCCGGGCGGCTACACCTTC. Amino acids: CASSELTGPGGYTF. The V gene is TRBV3-1, the J gene TRBJ1-2; D possibly corresponds to TRBD1 (6 bases). CDR1 is LGHDT and CDR2 is YNNKEL in the germline V gene (reference sequence). V lost 5 bases and J 8 bases, leaving 18 bases between the germline ends. The CDR3 runs to 14 residues.

The sample holds a few counts of this clonotype. V gene TRBV10-3 combines with J gene TRBJ2-5, with D tentatively TRBD1 or TRBD2 (5 bases each). The V gene's germline CDR1 is ENHRY and CDR2 SYGVKD. The CDR3 sequence is 15 residues long. Trimming took off 3 bases at V and 5 bases at J, with 16 bases between the two ends. The CDR3 DNA sequence: TGTGCCATCAGTGATACTGGGGGACCGGGGGAGACCCAGTACTTC. Protein sequence: CAISDTGGPGETQYF.

This chain uses TRBV18 with TRBJ2-5, with a possible D match to TRBD1 (5 bases). The CDR3 runs to 14 residues. Germline V lookup: CDR1 KGHSH, CDR2 LQKENI. V lost 1 base, J lost 4 bases, and 10 bases lay in between. The DNA for the CDR3 is TGTGCCAGCTCACCACTTGACAGAATAGAGACCCAGTACTTC. Translating it yields CASSPLDRIETQYF.

This clonotype has just a few counts. This chain links TRBV28 with TRBJ2-5; D may match TRBD1 or TRBD2 (6 bases each). V gave up 6 bases and J gave up 5 bases, with 16 bases separating them. The germline CDR1 and CDR2 sequences are MDHEN and SYDVKM. CDR3 length: 14 amino acids. Here the CDR3 reads CASRKQGGGETQYF. DNA of the CDR3: TGTGCCAGCAGAAAACAGGGTGGGGGGGAGACCCAGTACTTC.

The gene calls are TRBV7-9 and TRBJ2-1; 7 bases line up with TRBD2. V shed 5 bases, J shed 4 bases, and the junction held 5 bases outside the gene matches. The CDR3 is made up of 14 amino acids. The germline gives CDR1 SEHNR, CDR2 FQNEAQ (reference sequence). CDR3 residues: CASSRLADYNEQFF. Here the CDR3 DNA reads TGTGCCAGCAGCCGACTAGCAGATTACAATGAGCAGTTCTTC.

The chain has TRBV7-9 and TRBJ1-5; D is undetermined. The length of the CDR3 is 16 residues. V lost 0 bases to trimming and J lost 2 bases, with 11 bases between them. The germline gives CDR1 SEHNR, CDR2 FQNEAQ (reference sequence). CDR3 region: CASSLAGRLGNQPQHF. In nucleotides, the CDR3 is TGTGCCAGCAGCTTAGCCGGCAGGCTAGGCAATCAGCCCCAGCATTTT.

Only a few counts were recorded for this clonotype. The chain uses TRBV5-5 and TRBJ2-7, with 7 bases identical to TRBD1. The last part of the DNA fits TRBJ2-4 better; the J call may be wrong. The CDR3 has 13 amino acids. CDR1 SGHKS and CDR2 YYEKEE come from the germline V gene (reference sequence). For the CDR3, the DNA is TGTGCCAGCAGCACAAGACAGGGTAGCATTCAGTACTTC. Its translation: CASSTRQGSIQYF.

This clonotype was observed a handful of times. The chain employs TRBV15 and TRBJ2-4; D might be TRBD1 (8 bases). Germline CDR1 is LNHNV and CDR2 is YYDKDF (reference sequence). The CDR3 runs to 15 residues. V lost 3 bases and J 5 bases, leaving 14 bases between the germline ends. This CDR3 reads CATSRGGTGENIQYF. CDR3 DNA sequence: TGTGCCACCAGCAGGGGAGGGACAGGAGAAAACATTCAGTACTTC.